The 26 T cell receptor beta chains given below trace back to one sample, sequenced in a study of siplizumab effects on memory and regulatory T cells. Repertoires were generated with immunoSEQ multiplex PCR, while TCRdb's copy carries only in-frame clones and drops some. The sample lists some 73,000 clones, roughly 93% occurring once. The sequenced material came from CD8+ T cells sorted from blood. These receptors originate from a human donor in good health.

The chain carries TRBV30 and TRBJ2-5; D remains ambiguous. The J call may be mistaken, given a closer DNA end match to TRBJ2-7. There are 11 residues in the CDR3. Germline V gene sequence: CDR1 GTSNPN, CDR2 SVGIG (reference sequence). The CDR3 spells CASQSSYEQYF. CDR3 nucleotides: TGTGCCTCCCAGAGCTCCTACGAGCAGTACTTC.

The J gene is TRBJ1-2, the V gene TRBV4-1; weak D call: TRBD1 (5 bases). V was shortened by 4 bases and J by 0 bases, with 12 bases between the two germline ends. Germline CDR1 and CDR2: MGHRA and YSYEKL. This CDR3 has 15 amino acids. CDR3 nucleotide sequence: TGCGCCAGCAGCCCGAGGACACCCACTAACTATGGCTACACCTTC. This translates into CASSPRTPTNYGYTF.

The V call is TRBV6-5, the J call TRBJ2-3; 9 nucleotides line up with TRBD2. This CDR3 region has 16 residues. V was clipped by 2 bases and J by 4 bases; unmatched bases: 7. Germline V gives CDR1 MNHEY, CDR2 SVGAGI. CDR3 sequence: CASSYTSTSGADTQYF. The CDR3 nucleotides are TGTGCCAGCAGTTACACCTCGACTAGCGGTGCAGATACGCAGTATTTT.

The J gene is TRBJ1-5, the V gene TRBV19, with D tentatively TRBD1 (5 bases). Trimming took off 3 bases at V and 1 base at J, with 13 bases between the two ends. The CDR3 totals 16 residues. CDR1 LNHDA and CDR2 SQIVND come from the germline V gene (reference sequence). The DNA of the CDR3 is TGTGCCAGTAGTATGGGGGGATGGGTCAGCAATCAGCCCCAGCATTTT. Translating gives CASSMGGWVSNQPQHF.

The chain links TRBV28 to TRBJ1-2; D not resolved. Germline assignment: CDR1 MDHEN and CDR2 SYDVKM. V lost 7 bases, J lost 5 bases, and 23 bases lay in between. CDR3 length: 16 amino acids. In DNA, the CDR3 is TGTGCCAGCAACCGCTTCCCCAGCGGGCTGGAGTATGGCTACACCTTC. This gives the protein CASNRFPSGLEYGYTF.

About this clone itself: The same CDR3 can be traced to other DNA sequences in this sample. The chain links TRBV5-6 to TRBJ1-1; D is uncertain. The CDR3 spans 14 residues. Germline values: CDR1 SGHDT, CDR2 YYEEEE. Trimming left V 1 base short and J 2 bases short, with 9 bases between. CDR3 sequence: CASSLLLVNTEAFF. In nucleotides, the CDR3 is TGTGCCAGCAGCTTGTTATTAGTAAACACTGAAGCTTTCTTT.

The rearrangement links TRBV27 to TRBJ1-4, with 7 bases fitting TRBD1. CDR1 and CDR2 from the germline V gene are MNHEY and SMNVEV (reference sequence). The CDR3 runs 17 residues. The trim removed 8 bases at V and 4 bases at J, leaving 16 bases unmatched. The CDR3 loop reads CASLNTGAGWGNEKLFF. For the CDR3, the DNA is TGTGCCAGCCTCAACACAGGGGCAGGGTGGGGTAATGAAAAACTGTTTTTT.

The chain joins TRBV2 to TRBJ2-2; TRBD1 matches 7 bases. Germline V CDR1 and CDR2: SNHLY, FYNNEI. V lost 7 bases to trimming and J lost 4 bases; unmatched junction nucleotides: 18. This CDR3 has 18 amino acids. The CDR3 DNA is TGTGCCAGCACCGGCCCGCGCAGGGGGTGGTCGGTCACCGGGGAGCTGTTTTTT. Its translation is CASTGPRRGWSVTGELFF.

The chain is built from TRBV5-6 and TRBJ2-1; D not certain. Germline V gives CDR1 SGHDT, CDR2 YYEEEE. The CDR3 length is 15 residues. The V end lost 0 bases, the J end lost 5 bases, and 12 bases lay between the germline ends. CDR3 sequence: CASSLVEPANNEQFF. The CDR3 nucleotides read TGTGCCAGCAGCTTGGTAGAGCCGGCCAACAATGAGCAGTTCTTC.

The CDR3 DNA sequence: TGTGCCTGGAGTTTAGACGGGGACCTGTGCGGCTACACCTTC. It translates to CAWSLDGDLCGYTF. The J gene is TRBJ1-2, the V gene TRBV30; the D gene is possibly TRBD1 (5 bases). Germline V gene data show CDR1 as GTSNPN and CDR2 as SVGIG (reference sequence). Deletions cut 2 bases from V and 8 bases from J, with 18 bases between. The CDR3 is 14 amino acids.

The J gene is TRBJ1-2, the V gene TRBV28, with unresolved D. Deletions cut 2 bases from V and 5 bases from J, with 9 bases between. This CDR3 region has 13 residues. CDR1 is MDHEN and CDR2 is SYDVKM in the germline V gene. The CDR3, as DNA: TGTGCCAGCAGTTTACAAGGTTCTTATGGCTACACCTTC. Its protein product is CASSLQGSYGYTF.

This clone was recorded once. This sequence joins TRBV6-6 and TRBJ2-7; D is uncertain. With 0 bases removed from V and 5 bases from J, the gap between germline ends came to 5 bases. Germline assignment: CDR1 MNHNY and CDR2 SVGAGI (reference sequence). This CDR3 comprises 12 residues. The CDR3 loop reads CASSYSLDEQYF. The DNA of the CDR3 is TGTGCCAGCAGTTACTCGCTGGACGAGCAGTACTTC.

The rearrangement uses TRBV12-5 and TRBJ2-7; D tentatively fits TRBD1 or TRBD2 (5 bases each). Germline-derived CDR1 and CDR2 are LGHNT and FRNRAP. Trimming shortened V by 6 bases and J by 4 bases, and 16 bases separated the two germline ends. The CDR3 spans 14 residues. The CDR3 DNA is TGTGCTAGTGGCCTGAGGTGGGACGAGTACGAGCAGTACTTC. This encodes CASGLRWDEYEQYF.

In this sample, this clone turned up once. The CDR3 DNA sequence: TGTGCCAGCAGTTCCCGGACAGGGGGCCAAGAGACCCAGTACTTC. Amino acid sequence: CASSSRTGGQETQYF. The chain links TRBV27 to TRBJ2-5, with 10 bases that match TRBD1. From germline, CDR1 is MNHEY and CDR2 SMNVEV (reference sequence). The CDR3 has 15 residues. The trim removed 4 bases at V and 1 base at J, leaving 3 bases unmatched.

V gene TRBV27 combines with J gene TRBJ2-3; D possibly corresponds to TRBD1 (6 bases). Per the germline V gene, CDR1 is MNHEY and CDR2 is SMNVEV (reference sequence). The V end was cut by 1 base, the J end by 4 bases, with 12 bases between. This CDR3 is built from 15 residues. The CDR3 loop reads CASSLFGGGPDTQYF. CDR3 sequence (DNA): TGTGCCAGCAGTTTATTTGGTGGGGGCCCAGATACGCAGTATTTT.

This clone showed up just a few times. This chain uses TRBV28 with TRBJ2-2; D possibly matches TRBD1 or TRBD2 (5 bases each). This CDR3 region has 13 residues. Germline CDR1 is MDHEN and CDR2 is SYDVKM. Trimming took off 4 bases at V and 5 bases at J, with 8 bases between the two ends. The CDR3 DNA reads TGTGCCAGCAGTTGGGGGTTAACCGGGGAGCTGTTTTTT. Translation: CASSWGLTGELFF.

The chain couples TRBV9 to TRBJ2-2, with a weak D call TRBD1 (6 bases). CDR1 is SGDLS, CDR2 YYNGEE, per germline. V was cut by 3 bases and J by 0 bases, with 9 bases left in between. The CDR3 length is 15 residues. The DNA of the CDR3 is TGTGCCAGCAGCGAGACAGGAGCGAACACCGGGGAGCTGTTTTTT. This translates into CASSETGANTGELFF.

The V gene is TRBV6-5, the J gene TRBJ2-7; D gene ambiguous. Germline V lookup: CDR1 MNHEY, CDR2 SVGAGI. The CDR3 length is 13 residues. The V and J ends lost 0 bases and 2 bases respectively, with 5 bases between them. The DNA of the CDR3 is TGTGCCAGCAGTTACTCAACGGCCTACGAGCAGTACTTC. Translation: CASSYSTAYEQYF.

The CDR3 DNA follows: TGTGCCAGCAGCCTGGGGACAGGGATTACCTACGAGCAGTACTTC. This sequence encodes CASSLGTGITYEQYF. The rearrangement joins TRBV7-6 to TRBJ2-7, with 9 bases matching TRBD1. CDR3 length: 15 residues. J was trimmed by 2 bases and V by 5 bases; bases with no gene match: 7. Germline loops: CDR1 SGHVS, CDR2 FNYEAQ.

V is TRBV5-6 and J is TRBJ2-7; D call uncertain. The CDR3 contains 12 residues. Looked up from germline, CDR1 is SGHDT and CDR2 is YYEEEE. Trimming left V 4 bases short and J 7 bases short, with 12 bases between. The CDR3 loop is CASSGVTREQYF. CDR3 nucleotides: TGTGCCAGCAGCGGGGTTACGCGAGAGCAGTACTTC.

The V and J genes are TRBV28 and TRBJ1-2, with D unclear. This CDR3 region has 11 residues. The V gene's germline CDR1 is MDHEN and CDR2 SYDVKM. Trimming shortened V by 6 bases and J by 4 bases, and 6 bases separated the two germline ends. The CDR3 reads CASRAGYGYTF. CDR3 nucleotide sequence: TGTGCCAGCAGAGCGGGCTATGGCTACACCTTC.

This clone showed up just once. The genes are TRBV5-4 and TRBJ2-3; 7 positions match TRBD2. CDR3 size: 15 residues. CDR1 and CDR2 (germline): SGHNT, YYREEE (reference sequence). J lost 0 bases, V lost 2 bases, and 3 bases had no gene match. The CDR3 DNA reads as TGTGCCAGCAGCTTTACGGGGGGTAGCACAGATACGCAGTATTTT. Encoded protein: CASSFTGGSTDTQYF.

The chain is built from TRBV7-6 and TRBJ2-2, with D possibly being TRBD2 (6 bases). Germline CDR1 and CDR2: SGHVS and FNYEAQ. Trimming removed 3 bases from V and 8 bases from J, with 7 bases in between. The CDR3 extends over 12 amino acids. CDR3 amino acids: CASSLAGGELFF. CDR3 sequence (DNA): TGTGCCAGCAGCTTGGCGGGGGGGGAGCTGTTTTTT.

This clone was picked up one time. This chain uses TRBV7-9 with TRBJ1-2, with unresolved D. This CDR3 has 14 amino acids. From germline, CDR1 is SEHNR and CDR2 FQNEAQ (reference sequence). The V gene lost 1 base and the J gene lost 4 bases, with 10 bases spanning the gap. DNA of the CDR3: TGTGCCAGCAGCTTAGTGTCCGGATCCTATGGCTACACCTTC. This translates into CASSLVSGSYGYTF.

The genes are TRBV18 and TRBJ2-3; D perhaps matches TRBD2 (5 bases). Germline loops: CDR1 KGHSH, CDR2 LQKENI. This CDR3 contains 15 residues. The V end lost 3 bases, the J end lost 4 bases, and 14 bases lay between the germline ends. The CDR3: CASSPDSQEADTQYF. The CDR3 coding sequence is TGTGCCAGCTCACCGGATAGCCAGGAGGCAGATACGCAGTATTTT.

The chain combines TRBV7-9 with TRBJ1-1; tentatively, D is TRBD1 (5 bases). Per the germline V gene, CDR1 is SEHNR and CDR2 is FQNEAQ (reference sequence). The V end was cut by 5 bases, the J end by 0 bases, with 13 bases between. The CDR3 runs 15 residues. The CDR3 here is CASSMRTDMNTEAFF. The DNA of the CDR3 is TGTGCCAGCAGCATGAGGACGGACATGAACACTGAAGCTTTCTTT.